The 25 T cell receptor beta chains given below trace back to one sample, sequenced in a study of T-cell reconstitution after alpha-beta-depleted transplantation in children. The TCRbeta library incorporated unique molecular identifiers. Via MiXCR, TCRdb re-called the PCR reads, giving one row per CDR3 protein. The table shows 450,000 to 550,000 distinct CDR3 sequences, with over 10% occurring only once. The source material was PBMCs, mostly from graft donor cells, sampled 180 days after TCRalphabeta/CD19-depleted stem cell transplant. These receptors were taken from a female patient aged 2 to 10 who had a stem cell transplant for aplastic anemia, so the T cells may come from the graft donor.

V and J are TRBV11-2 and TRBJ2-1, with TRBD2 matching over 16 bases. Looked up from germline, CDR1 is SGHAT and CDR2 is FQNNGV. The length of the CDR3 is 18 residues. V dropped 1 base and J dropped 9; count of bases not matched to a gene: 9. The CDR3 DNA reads TGTGCCAGCAGCTTAGGCCCGGGACTAGCGGGAGGGGGTGGTGAGCAGTTCTTC. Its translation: CASSLGPGLAGGGGEQFF.

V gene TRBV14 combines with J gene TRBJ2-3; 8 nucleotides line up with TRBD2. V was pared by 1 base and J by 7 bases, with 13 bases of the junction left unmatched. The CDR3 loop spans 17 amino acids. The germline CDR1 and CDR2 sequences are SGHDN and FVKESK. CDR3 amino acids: CASSQGAGVTSWNTQYF. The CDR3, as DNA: TGTGCCAGCAGCCAAGGAGCGGGAGTGACTTCGTGGAATACGCAGTATTTT.

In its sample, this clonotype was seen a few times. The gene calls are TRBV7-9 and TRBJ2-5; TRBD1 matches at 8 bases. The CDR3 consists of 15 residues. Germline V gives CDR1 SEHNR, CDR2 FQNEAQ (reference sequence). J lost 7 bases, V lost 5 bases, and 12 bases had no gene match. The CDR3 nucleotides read TGTGCCAGCAGCGCGAGGACAGGGTATTATGGGACCCAGTACTTC. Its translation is CASSARTGYYGTQYF.

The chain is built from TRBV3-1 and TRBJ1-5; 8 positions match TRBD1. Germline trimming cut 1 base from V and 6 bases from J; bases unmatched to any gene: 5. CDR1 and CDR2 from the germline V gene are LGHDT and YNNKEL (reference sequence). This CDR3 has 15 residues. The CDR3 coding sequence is TGTGCCAGCAGCCAAGGGACAGGGCGGTGTCAGCCCCAGCATTTT. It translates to CASSQGTGRCQPQHF.

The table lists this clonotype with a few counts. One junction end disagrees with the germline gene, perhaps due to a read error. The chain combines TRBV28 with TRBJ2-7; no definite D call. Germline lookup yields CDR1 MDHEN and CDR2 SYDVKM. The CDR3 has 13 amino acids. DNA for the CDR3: TGTGCCAGCTTCGCAGGTCTCTCCCACGAGCAGTACTTC. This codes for CASFAGLSHEQYF.

For the CDR3, the DNA is TGTGCCAGCAGCTCCGGGACCTACAATGAGCAGTTCTTC. It specifies CASSSGTYNEQFF. The chain carries TRBV7-2 and TRBJ2-1; TRBD2 is a possible D gene (5 bases). V was pared by 4 bases and J by 2 bases, with 6 bases between. The CDR3 length is 13 residues. Per germline, CDR1 SGHTA and CDR2 FQGNSA.

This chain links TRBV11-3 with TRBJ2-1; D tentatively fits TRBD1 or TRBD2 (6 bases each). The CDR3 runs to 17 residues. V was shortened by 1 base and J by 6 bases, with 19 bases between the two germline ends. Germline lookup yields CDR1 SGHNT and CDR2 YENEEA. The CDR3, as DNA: TGTGCCAGCAGCTTAGGGGCTATCGGGGGCAGGGTCAATGAGCAGTTCTTC. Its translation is CASSLGAIGGRVNEQFF.

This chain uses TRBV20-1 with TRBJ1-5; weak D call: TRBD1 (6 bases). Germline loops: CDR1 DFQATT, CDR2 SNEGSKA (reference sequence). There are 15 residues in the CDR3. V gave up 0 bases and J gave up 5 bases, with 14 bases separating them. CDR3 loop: CSAREGGQGYQPQHF. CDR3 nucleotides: TGCAGTGCTAGAGAGGGGGGGCAGGGGTATCAGCCCCAGCATTTT.

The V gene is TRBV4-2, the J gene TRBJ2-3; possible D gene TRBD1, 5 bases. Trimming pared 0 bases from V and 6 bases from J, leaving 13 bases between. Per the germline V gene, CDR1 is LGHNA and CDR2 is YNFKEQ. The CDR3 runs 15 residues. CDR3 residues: CASSQDVGAPDTQYF. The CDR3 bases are TGTGCCAGCAGCCAAGATGTAGGGGCCCCGGATACGCAGTATTTT.

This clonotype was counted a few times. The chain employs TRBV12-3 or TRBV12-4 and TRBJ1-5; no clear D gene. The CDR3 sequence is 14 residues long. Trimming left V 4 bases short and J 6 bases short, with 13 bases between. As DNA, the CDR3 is TGTGCCAGCAGTTCGGGCAGTGGGTCTCAGCCCCAGCATTTT. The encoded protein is CASSSGSGSQPQHF.

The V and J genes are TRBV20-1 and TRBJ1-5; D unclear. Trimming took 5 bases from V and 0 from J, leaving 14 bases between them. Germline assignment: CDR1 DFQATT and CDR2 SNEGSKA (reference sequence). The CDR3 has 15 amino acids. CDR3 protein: CSAWKGPYSNQPQHF. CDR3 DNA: TGCAGTGCTTGGAAAGGTCCGTATAGCAATCAGCCCCAGCATTTT.

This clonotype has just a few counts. CDR3 bases: TGTGCCAGCAGCTTCCCAGGGTTGGGGTCGAGGGAGCAGTACTTC. This codes for CASSFPGLGSREQYF. The J gene is TRBJ2-7, the V gene TRBV7-3; weak D call: TRBD1 (5 bases). V lost 3 bases and J lost 7, with 19 bases in between. The CDR3 extends over 15 amino acids. The germline gives CDR1 SGHTA, CDR2 FQGTGA. The variable domain in full, completed from reference TRBV7-3 and TRBJ2-7, reads GAGVSQTPSNKVTEKGKYVELRCDPISGHTALYWYRQSLGQGPEFLIYFQGTGAADDSGLPNDRFFAVRPEGSVSTLKIQRTERGDSAVYLCASSFPGLGSREQYFGPGTRLTVT.

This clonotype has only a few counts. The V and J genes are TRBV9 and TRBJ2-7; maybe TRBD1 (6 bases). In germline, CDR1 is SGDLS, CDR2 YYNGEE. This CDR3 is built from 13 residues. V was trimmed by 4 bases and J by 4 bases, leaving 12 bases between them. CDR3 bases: TGTGCCAGCAGCCCACAACAGGGATACGAGCAGTACTTC. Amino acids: CASSPQQGYEQYF.

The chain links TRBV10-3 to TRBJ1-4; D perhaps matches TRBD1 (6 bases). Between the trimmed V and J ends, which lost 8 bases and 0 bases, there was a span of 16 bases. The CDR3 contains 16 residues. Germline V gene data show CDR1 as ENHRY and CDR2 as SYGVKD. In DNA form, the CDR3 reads TGTGCCATCTCACCACGACAGGTCGCAACTAATGAAAAACTGTTTTTT. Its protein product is CAISPRQVATNEKLFF.

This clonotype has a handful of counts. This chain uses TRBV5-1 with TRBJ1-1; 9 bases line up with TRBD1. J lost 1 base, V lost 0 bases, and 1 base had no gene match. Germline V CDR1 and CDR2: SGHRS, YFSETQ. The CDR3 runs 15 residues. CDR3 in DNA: TGCGCCAGCAGCTTGGGGGGACAGGGGAACACTGAAGCTTTCTTT. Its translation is CASSLGGQGNTEAFF.

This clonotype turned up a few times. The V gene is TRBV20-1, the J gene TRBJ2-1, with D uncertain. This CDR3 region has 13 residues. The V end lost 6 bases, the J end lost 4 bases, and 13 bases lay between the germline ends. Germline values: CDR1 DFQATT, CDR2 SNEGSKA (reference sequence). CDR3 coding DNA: TGCAGTGCCCACGGCCTGGCTTACAATGAGCAGTTCTTC. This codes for CSAHGLAYNEQFF.

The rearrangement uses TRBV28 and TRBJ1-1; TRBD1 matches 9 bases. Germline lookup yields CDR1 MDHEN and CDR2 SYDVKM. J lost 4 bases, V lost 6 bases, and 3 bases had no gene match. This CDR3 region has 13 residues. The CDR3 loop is CASRQQGATEAFF. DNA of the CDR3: TGTGCCAGCAGACAACAGGGGGCCACTGAAGCTTTCTTT.

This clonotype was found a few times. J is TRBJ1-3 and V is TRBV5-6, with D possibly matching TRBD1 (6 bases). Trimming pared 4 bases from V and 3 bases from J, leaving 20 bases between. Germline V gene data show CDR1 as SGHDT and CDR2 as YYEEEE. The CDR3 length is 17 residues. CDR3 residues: CASSQTDGGRGGNTIYF. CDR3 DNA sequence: TGTGCCAGCAGCCAAACAGACGGGGGGCGCGGTGGAAACACCATATATTTT.

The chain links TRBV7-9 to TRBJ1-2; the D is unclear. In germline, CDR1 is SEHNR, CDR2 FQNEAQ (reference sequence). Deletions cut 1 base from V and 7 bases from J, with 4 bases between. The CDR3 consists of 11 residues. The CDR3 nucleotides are TGTGCCAGCAGCTTAGACCTTGGCTACACCTTC. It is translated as CASSLDLGYTF.

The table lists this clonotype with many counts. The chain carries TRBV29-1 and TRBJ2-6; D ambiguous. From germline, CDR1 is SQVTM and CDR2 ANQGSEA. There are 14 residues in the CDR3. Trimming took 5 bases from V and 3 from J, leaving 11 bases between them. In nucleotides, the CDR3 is TGCAGCGTTCAGGCAGGCTTTGGGGCCAACGTCCTGACTTTC. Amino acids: CSVQAGFGANVLTF.

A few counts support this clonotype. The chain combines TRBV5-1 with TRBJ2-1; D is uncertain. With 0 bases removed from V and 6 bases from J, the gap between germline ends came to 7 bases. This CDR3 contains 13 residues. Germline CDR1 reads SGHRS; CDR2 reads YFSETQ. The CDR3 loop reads CASSLGFVNEQFF. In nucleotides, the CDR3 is TGCGCCAGCAGCTTGGGGTTCGTCAATGAGCAGTTCTTC.

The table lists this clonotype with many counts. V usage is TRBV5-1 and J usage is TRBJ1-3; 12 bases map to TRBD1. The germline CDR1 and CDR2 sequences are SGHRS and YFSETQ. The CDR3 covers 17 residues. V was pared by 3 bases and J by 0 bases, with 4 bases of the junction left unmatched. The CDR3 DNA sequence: TGCGCCAGCAGCTATGGGACAGGGGGCTCCTCTGGAAACACCATATATTTT. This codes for CASSYGTGGSSGNTIYF. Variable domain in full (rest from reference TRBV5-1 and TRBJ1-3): KAGVTQTPRYLIKTRGQQVTLSCSPISGHRSVSWYQQTPGQGLQFLFEYFSETQRNKGNFPGRFSGRQFSNSRSEMNVSTLELGDSALYLCASSYGTGGSSGNTIYFGEGSWLTVV.

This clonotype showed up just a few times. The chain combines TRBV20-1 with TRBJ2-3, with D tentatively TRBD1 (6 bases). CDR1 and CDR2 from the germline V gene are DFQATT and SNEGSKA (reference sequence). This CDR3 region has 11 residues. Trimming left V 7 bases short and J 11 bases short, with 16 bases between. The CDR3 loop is CSGLLQGGQYF. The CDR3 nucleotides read TGCAGTGGCCTTCTACAGGGCGGGCAGTATTTT.

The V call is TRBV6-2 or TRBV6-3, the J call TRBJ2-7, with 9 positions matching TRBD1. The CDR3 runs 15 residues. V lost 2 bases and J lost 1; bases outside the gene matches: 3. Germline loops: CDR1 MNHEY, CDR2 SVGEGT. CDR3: CASSYTDRGSYEQYF. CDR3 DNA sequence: TGTGCCAGCAGTTACACCGACAGGGGGTCCTACGAGCAGTACTTC.

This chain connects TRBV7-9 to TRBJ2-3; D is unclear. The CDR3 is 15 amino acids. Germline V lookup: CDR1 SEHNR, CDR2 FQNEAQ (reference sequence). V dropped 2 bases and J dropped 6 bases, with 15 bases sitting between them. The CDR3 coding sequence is TGTGCCAGCAGCTTACAACGGGTCCGGGCGGATACGCAGTATTTT. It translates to CASSLQRVRADTQYF.